This entry lists 11 T cell receptor beta chains sequenced from one sample in a study of Ad26.COV2.S vaccination and SARS-CoV-2 variants. Produced via immunoSEQ multiplex PCR; TCRdb's table is partial and in-frame only. The sample lists 200,000 to 300,000 clones, around 85% seen once, with roughly 3% in the top ten. Treatment in this sample: 15 to 20 received Ad26.COV2.S at low or high dose, single or two shots; roughly five received placebo; per-sample allocation not given. The investigators took samples on day 63 after the first vaccine or placebo injection. Sequencing used peripheral blood, obtained in a trial of Ad26.COV2.S vaccine versus placebo. The receptor source for this set is a person aged 18-60 years who received the Ad26.COV2.S COVID-19 vaccine or a placebo.

The chain has TRBV21-1 and TRBJ2-4; the table's TRBD2 call for D was not verified on the DNA. TRBV21-1 is termed a pseudogene. The CDR3 length is 14 residues. The DNA for the CDR3 is TGTGCTAGCGGTATGAACGGGACTTTCGATATTCAGTACTTC. Translation: CASGMNGTFDIQYF.

Concerning this clone itself: One end of the junction does not line up with germline, which may come from a read error. The rearrangement links TRBV2 to TRBJ2-2; 15 bases map to TRBD2. CDR3 length: 16 amino acids. Germline CDR1 reads SNHLY; CDR2 reads FYNNEI. CDR3 protein: CARSGLAGGIGGELFF. The DNA for the CDR3 is TGTGCCCGCAGTGGACTAGCGGGGGGGATAGGCGGGGAGCTGTTTTTT.

This clone was seen only a few times. The chain employs TRBV11-3 and TRBJ2-2; D is perhaps TRBD1 (6 bases). Germline V lookup: CDR1 SGHNT, CDR2 YENEEA. CDR3 length: 15 residues. Trimming shortened V by 1 base and J by 6 bases, and 12 bases separated the two germline ends. The chain's CDR3 is CASSLVPSGAGELFF. The CDR3 DNA reads TGTGCCAGCAGCTTAGTCCCTTCAGGGGCCGGGGAGCTGTTTTTT.

The V gene is TRBV9, the J gene TRBJ1-1, with D possibly matching TRBD1 (6 bases). The germline gives CDR1 SGDLS, CDR2 YYNGEE. Between the trimmed V and J ends, which lost 4 bases and 3 bases, there was a span of 13 bases. The CDR3 runs to 14 residues. DNA of the CDR3: TGTGCCAGCAGCTCTTCGGGGGCGTACACTGAAGCTTTCTTT. It translates to CASSSSGAYTEAFF.

V is TRBV19 and J is TRBJ1-2; 7 bases fit TRBD1. Germline V lookup: CDR1 LNHDA, CDR2 SQIVND (reference sequence). J was trimmed by 4 bases and V by 6 bases; bases with no gene match: 8. This CDR3 contains 14 residues. The CDR3 sequence: CASRRDRSVYGYTF. CDR3 sequence (DNA): TGTGCCAGTAGGAGGGACAGATCCGTCTATGGCTACACCTTC.

This chain uses TRBV5-1 with TRBJ2-3; 10 nucleotides line up with TRBD2. CDR1 and CDR2 (germline): SGHRS, YFSETQ. CDR3 length equals 15 residues. V lost 1 base to trimming and J lost 7 bases; unmatched junction nucleotides: 6. The CDR3 DNA follows: TGCGCCAGCAGCTTGTCTATAGCGGGAGGAAATACGCAGTATTTT. It specifies CASSLSIAGGNTQYF.

The V gene is TRBV7-9, the J gene TRBJ2-1; D is unresolved. Germline CDR1 and CDR2: SEHNR and FQNEAQ (reference sequence). V shed 0 bases and J shed 12 bases, with 15 bases lying between them. The CDR3 length is 14 residues. CDR3 residues: CASSLALPARGQFF. CDR3 coding DNA: TGTGCCAGCAGCTTAGCGCTCCCGGCCCGCGGGCAGTTCTTC.

Worth noting for this clone: The same CDR3 can be traced to other DNA sequences in this sample. The chain is built from TRBV5-1 and TRBJ2-1; tentatively, D is TRBD1 or TRBD2 (6 bases each). The V end was cut by 4 bases, the J end by 3 bases, with 14 bases between. Germline V gene data show CDR1 as SGHRS and CDR2 as YFSETQ. This CDR3 has 15 amino acids. The CDR3 sequence: CASSLHRDFYNEQFF. CDR3 coding DNA: TGCGCCAGCAGCCTCCACAGGGACTTCTACAATGAGCAGTTCTTC.

The chain links TRBV18 to TRBJ1-1; the D gene is possibly TRBD1 (5 bases). V was cut by 3 bases and J by 0 bases, with 14 bases left in between. The CDR3 is made up of 16 amino acids. Germline V lookup: CDR1 KGHSH, CDR2 LQKENI. The CDR3 spells CASSPSSGAMNTEAFF. Here the CDR3 DNA reads TGTGCCAGCTCACCCTCCTCCGGGGCCATGAACACTGAAGCTTTCTTT.

This clone appeared once. The CDR3 DNA follows: TGCGCCAGCAGCCAAGTAGGTAGGGGTGGTGGCTACACCTTC. The encoded protein is CASSQVGRGGGYTF. V is TRBV4-3 and J is TRBJ1-2; D possibly corresponds to TRBD1 (5 bases). V shed 1 base and J shed 7 bases, with 13 bases lying between them. CDR1 LGHNA and CDR2 YSLEER come from the germline V gene. The CDR3 extends over 14 amino acids.

The chain recombines TRBV7-2 with TRBJ2-3, with D tentatively TRBD2 (6 bases). Per germline, CDR1 SGHTA and CDR2 FQGNSA. CDR3 length: 15 amino acids. Trimming stripped 1 base from V and 4 bases from J, with 12 bases between. DNA of the CDR3: TGTGCCAGCAGCTTAGGGACGGGAGTATCAGATACGCAGTATTTT. Translated, it gives CASSLGTGVSDTQYF.